This is a list of T cell receptor beta chains from one sample in a study of somatic mutations in cytotoxic T cells in rheumatoid arthritis. Measured with immunoSEQ multiplex PCR; TCRdb has only the in-frame clones, and not every one. Of 20,000 or so clones listed, about 81% are singletons. The sequencing sample was made of CD8+ T cells sorted from blood. The receptors stem from an adult with rheumatoid arthritis. Each CDR3 is given with its conserved first and last residue. Each record gives: CDR3 length, D gene, V gene, clone size, J gene, CDR3 DNA, CDR3 protein. A D gene is named only where the DNA matches it firmly. Size is stated for part of the rows, as once, few or many counts, or as a class when the clone is expanded.

13	TRBD2	TRBV7-7	NA	TRBJ2-7	TGTGCTAGCAGCCCGAGGGAGGGTAACGAGCAGTACTTC	CASSPREGNEQYF
14	NA	TRBV4-1	few	TRBJ2-7	TGCGCCAGCAGCCAAGGCCTAGTCTCCTACGAGCAGTACTTC	CASSQGLVSYEQYF
17	TRBD2	TRBV7-9	few	TRBJ2-7	TGTGCCAGCAGCTTGGTCCCCAGCGGGGCGGCTGACTACGAGCAGTACTTC	CASSLVPSGAADYEQYF
15	TRBD2	TRBV5-6	NA	TRBJ2-7	TGTGCCAGCAGATTTTTTGGATCTCTAGCGGGCGAGCAGTACTTC	CASRFFGSLAGEQYF
14	NA	TRBV9	NA	TRBJ1-1	TGTGCCAGCAGCGTAGGTGATGGGAACACTGAAGCTTTCTTT	CASSVGDGNTEAFF
14	NA	TRBV6-5	NA	TRBJ2-2	TGTGCCAGCAGTACCGGACACTTCACCGGGGAGCTGTTTTTT	CASSTGHFTGELFF
15	NA	TRBV19	NA	TRBJ2-7	TGTGCCAGTACCCCAGCGGGTGCTAGCTCCTACGAGCAGTACTTC	CASTPAGASSYEQYF
15	TRBD2	TRBV6-6	NA	TRBJ2-3	TGTGTCAGCATCGGGGGGGCAACTAGCACAGATACGCAGTATTTT	CVSIGGATSTDTQYF
15	NA	TRBV7-9	NA	TRBJ1-4	TGTGCCAGCAGCTTATTCAAGGCATCTAATGAAAAACTGTTTTTT	CASSLFKASNEKLFF
15	NA	TRBV15	NA	TRBJ1-5	TGTGCCACCAGCAGAGATGGGGCAGTAGATCAGCCCCAGCATTTT	CATSRDGAVDQPQHF
15	TRBD2	TRBV19	NA	TRBJ2-7	TGTGCCAGTAGTATAGTGGCGGGAGGGGCCTACGAGCAGTACTTC	CASSIVAGGAYEQYF
15	NA	TRBV7-8	NA	TRBJ1-5	TGTGCCAGCAGCTTAGGGACAGTTAGCAATCAGCCCCAGCATTTT	CASSLGTVSNQPQHF
17	TRBD1	TRBV4-1	NA	TRBJ2-1	TGCGCCAGCAGCCAGCTTAGGGGACAGGGGTCGAACAATGAGCAGTTCTTC	CASSQLRGQGSNNEQFF
15	TRBD1	TRBV4-1	NA	TRBJ2-1	TGCGCCAGCAGCCCGGACAGGGGGCTAGGTACTGAGCAGTTCTTC	CASSPDRGLGTEQFF
16	TRBD1	TRBV11-2	NA	TRBJ1-2	TGTGCCAGCAGCTTACCTACTTATGAGGGGGCCCATGGCTACACCTTC	CASSLPTYEGAHGYTF
13	NA	TRBV11-2	NA	TRBJ2-2	TGTGCCAGCAGCTTTGCTCTGAGCGGGGAGCTGTTTTTT	CASSFALSGELFF
14	NA	TRBV28	NA	TRBJ2-3	TGTGCCAGCAGTTTGAGTCAGGGGACAGATACGCAGTATTTT	CASSLSQGTDTQYF
14	NA	TRBV7-8	NA	TRBJ1-4	TGTGCCAGCAGCTACGAGGGTCGAGGTGAAAAACTGTTTTTT	CASSYEGRGEKLFF
15	TRBD1	TRBV4-2	once	TRBJ1-5	TGTGCCAGCAGCCAAGACGGGACAGCTAATCAGCCCCAGCATTTT	CASSQDGTANQPQHF
14	NA	TRBV7-2	NA	TRBJ2-5	TGTGCCAGCAGCCCGGGAAGGACGGGAGAGACCCAGTACTTC	CASSPGRTGETQYF
17	NA	TRBV7-2	NA	TRBJ2-1	TGTGCCAGCAGCCCCCCGGGGACTCTCAGCTCCTACAATGAGCAGTTCTTC	CASSPPGTLSSYNEQFF
15	TRBD2	TRBV6-1	NA	TRBJ2-7	TGTGCCAGCAGTGGACTAGCGGGGGATTCGGCCGAGCAGTACTTC	CASSGLAGDSAEQYF
18	TRBD2	TRBV9	NA	TRBJ2-3	TGTGCCAGCAGCGTAGGCAGCGGGGGGCCACTTAGCACAGATACGCAGTATTTT	CASSVGSGGPLSTDTQYF
21	NA	TRBV21-1	few	TRBJ2-2	TGTGCCAGCAGCAAACGGCGGGGCCTAGCGGGAGCTGGCCCAATCACCGGGGAGCTGTTTTTT	CASSKRRGLAGAGPITGELFF
13	NA	TRBV27	NA	TRBJ2-7	TGTGCCAGCAGACTCTCGGCGTCTTCCCAGCAGTACTTC	CASRLSASSQQYF
16	NA	TRBV15	few	TRBJ1-2	TGTGCCACCAGCAAGGGGGGCATATGGCCAAACTATGGCTACACCTTC	CATSKGGIWPNYGYTF
16	TRBD1	TRBV9	NA	TRBJ2-7	TGTGCCAGCAGCGTAGGTCAGGGGGTGTATTCCTACGAGCAGTACTTC	CASSVGQGVYSYEQYF
14	NA	TRBV4-2	NA	TRBJ2-7	TGTGCCAGCAGCCAAGATCTTGGGTCCTACGAGCAGTACTTC	CASSQDLGSYEQYF
12	NA	TRBV7-9	NA	TRBJ1-5	TGTGCCAGCAGCTTAGCGACTCAGCCCCAGCATTTT	CASSLATQPQHF
15	TRBD2	TRBV6-5	NA	TRBJ2-1	TGTGCCAGGGGGGAGGGACTAGTTGGGATCAATGAGCAGTTCTTC	CARGEGLVGINEQFF
17	NA	TRBV11-2	NA	TRBJ2-5	TGTGCCAGCAGCTTAGTAGGAAGGGTCTCCTCCACCGGGACCCAGTACTTC	CASSLVGRVSSTGTQYF
15	TRBD2	TRBV7-9	NA	TRBJ2-5	TGTGCCAGCAGCTTGCAAACTAGCGGCCAAGAGACCCAGTACTTC	CASSLQTSGQETQYF
15	NA	TRBV6-1	NA	TRBJ2-7	TGTGCCAGCAGTGAAGATCTATGGGGGCTGGACGAGCAGTACTTC	CASSEDLWGLDEQYF
14	NA	TRBV21-1	medium-sized	TRBJ2-7	TGTGCCAGCAGCGAAAATCAGGGAACCTACGAGCAGTACTTC	CASSENQGTYEQYF
12	NA	TRBV28	few	TRBJ1-1	TGTGCCAGCAGACACCAGGGCTCTGAAGCTTTCTTT	CASRHQGSEAFF
14	NA	TRBV9	NA	TRBJ2-3	TGTGCCAGCAGCGCCTCGCTCGGCACAGATACGCAGTATTTT	CASSASLGTDTQYF
13	NA	TRBV7-9	NA	TRBJ2-7	TGTGCCAGCAGCTTAGAGACGGTACCGGAGCAGTACTTC	CASSLETVPEQYF
15	NA	TRBV4-3	NA	TRBJ1-5	TGCGCCAGCAGCCAATCCCGTACTAGCAATCAGCCCCAGCATTTT	CASSQSRTSNQPQHF
16	NA	TRBV30	NA	TRBJ2-5	TGTGCCTGGAGTGAACCCGGGACATTCCCAATCGAGACCCAGTACTTC	CAWSEPGTFPIETQYF
14	NA	TRBV4-3	NA	TRBJ2-5	TGCGCCAGCAGCCAAGATCTTGCGTGGGAGACCCAGTACTTC	CASSQDLAWETQYF
14	TRBD1	TRBV19	NA	TRBJ2-3	TGTGCCAGGGAGAAAGGGGACAGAGAACATACGCAGTATTTT	CAREKGDREHTQYF
15	NA	TRBV5-1	NA	TRBJ1-1	TGCGCCAGCAGCCGAAATGGACGCCTGAACACTGAAGCTTTCTTT	CASSRNGRLNTEAFF
15	TRBD2	TRBV4-1	NA	TRBJ2-7	TGCGCCAGCAGCCAAGATGAGCGGGAGGCCTACGAGCAGTACTTC	CASSQDEREAYEQYF
15	NA	TRBV2	NA	TRBJ1-1	TGTGCCAGCAGTGAAAGGATAGGGGGAAACACTGAAGCTTTCTTT	CASSERIGGNTEAFF
16	TRBD1	TRBV27	NA	TRBJ1-2	TGTGCCACCAGGGGACAGGGGGCTTGGAGAGAGTATGGCTACACCTTC	CATRGQGAWREYGYTF
17	NA	TRBV4-1	NA	TRBJ1-6	TGCGCCAGCAGCCAATCGGGGAGGGACTCCTATAATTCACCCCTCCACTTT	CASSQSGRDSYNSPLHF
16	TRBD2	TRBV28	once	TRBJ2-7	TGTGCCAGCAGTTCCCCGACTAGCGGGGTCTCCTACGAGCAGTACTTC	CASSSPTSGVSYEQYF
14	TRBD2	TRBV7-9	NA	TRBJ2-7	TGTGCCAGCAGCTTCGGCGGGAGCTCCTACGAGCAGTACTTC	CASSFGGSSYEQYF
14	NA	TRBV23-1	NA	TRBJ1-1	TGCGCCAGCAGTCAGGGGGTTATGAACACTGAAGCTTTCTTT	CASSQGVMNTEAFF
16	NA	TRBV27	few	TRBJ1-3	TGTGCCAGCAGCCCCGGGGGATGGGACTCTGGAAACACCATATATTTT	CASSPGGWDSGNTIYF
16	TRBD2	TRBV27	NA	TRBJ2-5	TGTGCCAGCGGAGCCGACCCGGGACTAGCATGGGAGACCCAGTACTTC	CASGADPGLAWETQYF
11	NA	TRBV7-9	few	TRBJ2-7	TGTGCCAGCAGCTCTTACTACGAGCAGTACTTC	CASSSYYEQYF
13	NA	TRBV6-5	NA	TRBJ1-2	TGTGCCAGCAGTTCTGGGAGGGTCTACGGCTACACCTTC	CASSSGRVYGYTF